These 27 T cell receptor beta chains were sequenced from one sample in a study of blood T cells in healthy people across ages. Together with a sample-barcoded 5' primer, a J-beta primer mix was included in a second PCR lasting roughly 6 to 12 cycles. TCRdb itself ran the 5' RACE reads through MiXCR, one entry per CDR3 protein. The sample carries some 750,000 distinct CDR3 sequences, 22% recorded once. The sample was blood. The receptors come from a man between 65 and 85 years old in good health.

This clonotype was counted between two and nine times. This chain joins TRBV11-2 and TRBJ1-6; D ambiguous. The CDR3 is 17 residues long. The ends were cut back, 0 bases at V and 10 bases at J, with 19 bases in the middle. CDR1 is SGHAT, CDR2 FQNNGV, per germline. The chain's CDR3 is CASSLEGDWGKKSPLHF. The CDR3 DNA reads TGTGCCAGCAGCTTAGAGGGAGACTGGGGAAAAAAGTCACCCCTCCACTTT.

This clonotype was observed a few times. CDR3 sequence (DNA): TGTGCCAGCAGTTTAGGGGGAGACGGGACCCAGTACTTC. This gives the protein CASSLGGDGTQYF. The chain is built from TRBV12-3 or TRBV12-4 and TRBJ2-5; D possibly corresponds to TRBD2 (5 bases). The CDR3 runs to 13 residues. V was pared by 1 base and J by 7 bases, with 10 bases between.

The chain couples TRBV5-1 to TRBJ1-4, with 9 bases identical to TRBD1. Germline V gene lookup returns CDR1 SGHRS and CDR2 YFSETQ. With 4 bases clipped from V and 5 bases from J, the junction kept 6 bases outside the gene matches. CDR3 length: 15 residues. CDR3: CASSRDRGFNEKLFF. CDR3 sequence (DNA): TGCGCCAGCAGCCGCGACAGGGGGTTCAATGAAAAACTGTTTTTT.

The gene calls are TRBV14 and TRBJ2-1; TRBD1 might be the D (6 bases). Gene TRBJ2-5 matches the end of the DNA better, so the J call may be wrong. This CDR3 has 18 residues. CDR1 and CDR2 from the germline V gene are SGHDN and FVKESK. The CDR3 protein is CASSPLPAGTIWGETQYF. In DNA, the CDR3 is TGTGCCAGCAGCCCTCTTCCCGCCGGGACAATCTGGGGGGAGACCCAGTACTTC.

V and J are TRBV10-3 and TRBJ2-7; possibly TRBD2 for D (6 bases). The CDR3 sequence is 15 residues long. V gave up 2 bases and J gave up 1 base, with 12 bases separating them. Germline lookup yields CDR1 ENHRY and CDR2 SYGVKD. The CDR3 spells CAISEVEGASYEQYF. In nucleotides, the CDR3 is TGTGCCATCAGTGAGGTGGAGGGTGCGTCCTACGAGCAGTACTTC.

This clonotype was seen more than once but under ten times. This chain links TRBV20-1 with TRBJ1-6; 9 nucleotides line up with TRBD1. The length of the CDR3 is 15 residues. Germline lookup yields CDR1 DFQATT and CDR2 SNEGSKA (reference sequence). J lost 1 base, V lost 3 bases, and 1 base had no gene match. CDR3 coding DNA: TGCAGTGCTAGGGACAGGGGTTCCTATAATTCACCCCTCCACTTT. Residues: CSARDRGSYNSPLHF.

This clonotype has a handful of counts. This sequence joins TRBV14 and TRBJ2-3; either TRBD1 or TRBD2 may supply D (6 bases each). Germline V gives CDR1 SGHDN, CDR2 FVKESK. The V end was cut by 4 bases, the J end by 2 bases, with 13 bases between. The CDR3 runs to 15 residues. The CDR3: CASSPVGGITDTQYF. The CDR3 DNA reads TGTGCCAGCAGCCCCGTCGGGGGCATCACAGATACGCAGTATTTT.

The CDR3 reads CASSYATGAFQETQYF. The CDR3 DNA follows: TGTGCCAGCAGTTACGCGACAGGGGCATTTCAAGAGACCCAGTACTTC. The V gene is TRBV6-5, the J gene TRBJ2-5; 8 positions agree with TRBD1. This CDR3 has 16 amino acids. The V gene's germline CDR1 is MNHEY and CDR2 SVGAGI. Trimming removed 2 bases from V and 2 bases from J; junction bases left unmatched: 7.

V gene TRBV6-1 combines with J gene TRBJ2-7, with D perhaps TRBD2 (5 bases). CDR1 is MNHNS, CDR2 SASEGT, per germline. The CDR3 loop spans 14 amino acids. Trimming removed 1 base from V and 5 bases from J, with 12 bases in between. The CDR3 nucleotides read TGTGCCAGCAGTGAAGATTCTCAGCGGAACGAGCAGTACGTC. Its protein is CASSEDSQRNEQYV.

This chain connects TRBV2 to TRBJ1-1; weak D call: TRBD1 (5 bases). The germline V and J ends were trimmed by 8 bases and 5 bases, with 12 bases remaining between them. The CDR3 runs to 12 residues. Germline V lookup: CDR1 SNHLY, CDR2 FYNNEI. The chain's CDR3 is CASPQGATEAFF. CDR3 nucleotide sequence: TGTGCCAGCCCCCAAGGGGCGACTGAAGCTTTCTTT.

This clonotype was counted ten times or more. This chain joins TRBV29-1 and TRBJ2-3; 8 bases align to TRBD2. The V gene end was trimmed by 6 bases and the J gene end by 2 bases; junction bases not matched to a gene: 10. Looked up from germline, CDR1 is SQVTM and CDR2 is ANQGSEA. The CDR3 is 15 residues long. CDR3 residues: CSVREGGSVTDTQYF. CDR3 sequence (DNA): TGCAGCGTCCGGGAGGGGGGGTCCGTCACAGATACGCAGTATTTT.

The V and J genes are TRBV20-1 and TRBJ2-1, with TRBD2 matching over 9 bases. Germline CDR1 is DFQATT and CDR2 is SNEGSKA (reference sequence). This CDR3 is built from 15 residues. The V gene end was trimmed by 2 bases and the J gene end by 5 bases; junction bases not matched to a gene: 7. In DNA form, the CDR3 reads TGCAGTGCTAGACACCCAGCGGGGGGAAACAATGAGCAGTTCTTC. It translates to CSARHPAGGNNEQFF.

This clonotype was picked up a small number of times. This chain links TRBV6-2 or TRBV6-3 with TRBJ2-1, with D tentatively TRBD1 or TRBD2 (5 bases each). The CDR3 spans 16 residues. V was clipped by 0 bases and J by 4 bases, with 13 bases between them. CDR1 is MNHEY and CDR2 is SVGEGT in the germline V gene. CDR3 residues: CASSYSPGTAYNEQFF. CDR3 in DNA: TGTGCCAGCAGTTACTCGCCAGGGACCGCATACAATGAGCAGTTCTTC.

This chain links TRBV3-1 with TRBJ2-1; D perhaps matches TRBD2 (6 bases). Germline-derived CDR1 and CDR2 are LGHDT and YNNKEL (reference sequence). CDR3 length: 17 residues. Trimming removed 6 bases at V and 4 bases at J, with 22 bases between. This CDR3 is CASSQKAGDFLYNEQFF. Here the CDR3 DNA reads TGTGCCAGCAGTCAAAAAGCTGGGGACTTTTTGTACAATGAGCAGTTCTTC.

DNA for the CDR3: TGCAGTGCGCCACCTACTAGCGGGGGACGACAAGAGACCCAGTACTTC. Its protein product is CSAPPTSGGRQETQYF. This chain uses TRBV20-1 with TRBJ2-5; 11 bases are a match to TRBD2. V shed 6 bases, J shed 2 bases, and the junction held 11 bases outside the gene matches. This CDR3 is 16 amino acids long. Germline V lookup: CDR1 DFQATT, CDR2 SNEGSKA (reference sequence).

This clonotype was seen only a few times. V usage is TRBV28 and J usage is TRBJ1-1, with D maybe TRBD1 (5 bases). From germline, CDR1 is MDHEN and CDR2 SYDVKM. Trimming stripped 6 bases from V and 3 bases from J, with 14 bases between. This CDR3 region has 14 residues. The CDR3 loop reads CASSQSRGDTEAFF. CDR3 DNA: TGTGCCAGCAGCCAGTCCCGGGGGGACACTGAAGCTTTCTTT.

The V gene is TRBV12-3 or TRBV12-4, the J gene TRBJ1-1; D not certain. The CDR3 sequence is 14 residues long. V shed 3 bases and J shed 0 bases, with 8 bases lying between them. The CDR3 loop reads CASSFTAMNTEAFF. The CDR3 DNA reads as TGTGCCAGCAGTTTTACAGCTATGAACACTGAAGCTTTCTTT.

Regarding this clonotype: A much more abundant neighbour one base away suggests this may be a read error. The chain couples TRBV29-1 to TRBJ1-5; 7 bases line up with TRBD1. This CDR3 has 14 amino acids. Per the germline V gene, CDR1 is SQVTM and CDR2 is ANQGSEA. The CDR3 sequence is CGVPRQGRWQPQHF. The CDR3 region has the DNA TGCGGCGTTCCGAGACAGGGAAGATGGCAGCCCCAGCATTTT.

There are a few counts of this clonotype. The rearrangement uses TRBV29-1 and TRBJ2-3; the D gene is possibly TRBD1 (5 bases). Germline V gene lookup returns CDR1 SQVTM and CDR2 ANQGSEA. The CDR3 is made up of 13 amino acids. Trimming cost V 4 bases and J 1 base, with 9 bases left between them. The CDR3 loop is CSVAARGTDTQYF. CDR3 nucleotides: TGCAGCGTTGCGGCCAGGGGCACAGATACGCAGTATTTT.

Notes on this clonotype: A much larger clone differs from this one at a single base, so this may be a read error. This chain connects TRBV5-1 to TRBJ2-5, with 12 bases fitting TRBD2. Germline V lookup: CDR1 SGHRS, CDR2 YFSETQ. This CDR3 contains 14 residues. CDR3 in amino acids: CDSSQLAGGGTQYF. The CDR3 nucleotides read TGCGACAGCAGTCAACTAGCGGGGGGAGGGACCCAGTACTTC. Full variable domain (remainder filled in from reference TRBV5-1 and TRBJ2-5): KAGVTQTPRYLIKTRGQQVTLSCSPISGHRSVSWYQQTPGQGLQFLFEYFSETQRNKGNFPGRFSGRQFSNSRSEMNVSTLELGDSALYLCDSSQLAGGGTQYFGPGTRLLVL.

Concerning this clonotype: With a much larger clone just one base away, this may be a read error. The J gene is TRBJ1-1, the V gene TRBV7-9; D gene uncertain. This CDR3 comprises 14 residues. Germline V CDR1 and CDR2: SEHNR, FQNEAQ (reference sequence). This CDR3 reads CAGSFDTMNTEAFF. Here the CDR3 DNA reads TGTGCCGGCAGTTTCGACACTATGAACACTGAAGCTTTCTTT.

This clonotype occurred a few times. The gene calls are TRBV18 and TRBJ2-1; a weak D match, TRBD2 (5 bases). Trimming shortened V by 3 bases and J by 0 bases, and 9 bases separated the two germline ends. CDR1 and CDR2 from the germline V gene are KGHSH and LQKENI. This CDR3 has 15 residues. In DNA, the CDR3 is TGTGCCAGCTCACCCCCGACTAACTCCTACAATGAGCAGTTCTTC. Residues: CASSPPTNSYNEQFF.

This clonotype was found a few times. CDR3 amino acids: CATKTSGGAGDTQYF. The DNA for the CDR3 is TGTGCCACCAAGACTAGCGGGGGGGCCGGAGATACGCAGTATTTT. The chain links TRBV10-3 to TRBJ2-3; 14 bases align to TRBD2. CDR1 ENHRY and CDR2 SYGVKD come from the germline V gene. V lost 10 bases, J lost 5 bases, and 8 bases stayed unmatched. The CDR3 has 15 residues.

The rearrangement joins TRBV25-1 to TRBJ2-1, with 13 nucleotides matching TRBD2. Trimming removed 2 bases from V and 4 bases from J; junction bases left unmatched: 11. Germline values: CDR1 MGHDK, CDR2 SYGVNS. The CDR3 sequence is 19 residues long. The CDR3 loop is CASSETLGLAGNLYNEQFF. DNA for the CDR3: TGTGCCAGCAGTGAAACCTTGGGACTAGCGGGAAACCTTTACAATGAGCAGTTCTTC.

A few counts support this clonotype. CDR3: CASSLGGSPLHF. The CDR3 bases are TGTGCCAGCAGTTTAGGGGGCTCACCCCTCCACTTT. The genes are TRBV28 and TRBJ1-6, with a possible D match to TRBD1 (6 bases). CDR3 size: 12 residues. Trimming left V 2 bases short and J 10 bases short, with 6 bases between. Germline lookup yields CDR1 MDHEN and CDR2 SYDVKM. The variable domain in full, with the rest retrieved from reference TRBV28 and TRBJ1-6, is DVKVTQSSRYLVKRTGEKVFLECVQDMDHENMFWYRQDPGLGLRLIYFSYDVKMKEKGDIPEGYSVSREKKERFSLILESASTNQTSMYLCASSLGGSPLHFGNGTRLTVT.

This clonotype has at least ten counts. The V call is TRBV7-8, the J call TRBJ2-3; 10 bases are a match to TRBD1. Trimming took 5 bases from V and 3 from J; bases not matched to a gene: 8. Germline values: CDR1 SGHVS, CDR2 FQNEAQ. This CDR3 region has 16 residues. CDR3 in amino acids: CASSHLPGQGTDTQYF. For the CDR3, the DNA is TGTGCCAGCAGCCATCTTCCGGGACAGGGGACAGATACGCAGTATTTT.

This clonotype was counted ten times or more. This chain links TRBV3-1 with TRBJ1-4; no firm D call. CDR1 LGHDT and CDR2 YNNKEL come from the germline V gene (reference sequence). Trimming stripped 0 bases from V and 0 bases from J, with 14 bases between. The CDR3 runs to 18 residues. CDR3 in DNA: TGTGCCAGCAGCCAAGATTGGGCAGCACCCTCAACTAATGAAAAACTGTTTTTT. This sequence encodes CASSQDWAAPSTNEKLFF.